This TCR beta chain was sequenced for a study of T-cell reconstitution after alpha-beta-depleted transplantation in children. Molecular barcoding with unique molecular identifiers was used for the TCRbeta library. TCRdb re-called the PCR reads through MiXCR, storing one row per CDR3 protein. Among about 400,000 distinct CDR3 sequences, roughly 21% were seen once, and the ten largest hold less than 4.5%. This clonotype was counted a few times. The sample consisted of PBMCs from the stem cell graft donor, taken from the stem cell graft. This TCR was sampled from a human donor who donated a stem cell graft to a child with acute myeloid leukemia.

Written as DNA, the CDR3 is TGCAGTGCTTTACTAGCGGGAGTGGGAGAGACCCAGTACTTC. Its protein is CSALLAGVGETQYF. The rearrangement links TRBV20-1 to TRBJ2-5; 11 bases match TRBD2. Germline V lookup: CDR1 DFQATT, CDR2 SNEGSKA (reference sequence). The CDR3 covers 14 residues. The V segment lost 5 bases and the J segment 4 bases; nucleotides outside the gene matches: 6.